This T cell receptor (beta chain) was identified in a study of shared clonotypes between healthy human individuals. Study in general: Researchers drew samples from two women and a few men aged 18 to 49.

Naivety among CD8 cells was defined by CD45RO negativity and positive CCR7 selection, thereby excluding terminally differentiated effector memory CD45RA+ cells. Researchers ran the assay at a deep level. TCRdb's copy holds only in-frame clones and misses some; the assay was immunoSEQ multiplex PCR. Here the sample spans around 2,000,000 clones, 85% to 95% being singletons. J gave up 0 bases and V 5 bases, and 8 bases lay outside the gene matches. Per germline, CDR1 SGHTA and CDR2 FQGNSA. The CDR3 length is 16 residues. The sequenced sample consisted of naive CD8+ T cells from PBMCs. V is TRBV7-2 and J is TRBJ2-7; TRBD1 agrees at 9 bases. The receptor was derived from a man aged 18 to 30 in good health. Some clones in this sample may be carry-over from other donors' samples. CDR3 sequence (DNA): TGTGCCAGCAGCCGATCCCGACAGGGGGGCTCCTACGAGCAGTACTTC. Amino acid sequence: CASSRSRQGGSYEQYF. Drawing the rest from reference TRBV7-2 and TRBJ2-7, the complete variable domain is GAGVSQSPSNKVTEKGKDVELRCDPISGHTALYWYRQSLGQGLEFLIYFQGNSAPDKSGLPSDRFSAERTGGSVSTLTIQRTQQEDSAVYLCASSRSRQGGSYEQYFGPGTRLTVT.